Listed below are T cell receptor beta chains from one sample, sequenced in a study of CD8 T cells in ankylosing spondylitis. MiXCR, applied by TCRdb to the 5' RACE reads, yields one record per CDR3 protein. Altogether approximately 25,000 distinct CDR3 sequences are present, about 15% being singletons, with the ten largest covering around 28%. Sequenced sample: blood. These receptors all stem from a male donor with ankylosing spondylitis or in good health (not recorded which). Each CDR3 is given with its conserved first and last residue. Each record gives: CDR3 protein, CDR3 DNA, V gene, D gene, clone size, J gene, CDR3 length. D genes are given only for firm matches. Expanded clones get a size class; other rows say once, few or many, or leave the size out.

CDR3aa: CASSLQLSLGSPLHF; CDR3nt: TGTGCCAGCAGTTTACAATTATCACTAGGCTCACCCCTCCACTTT; v_gene: TRBV27; d_gene: .; abundance: .; j_gene: TRBJ1-6; len: 15
CDR3aa: CASSAGLDAYNEQFF; CDR3nt: TGTGCCAGCAGCGCAGGACTCGACGCCTACAATGAGCAGTTCTTC; v_gene: TRBV9; d_gene: .; abundance: .; j_gene: TRBJ2-1; len: 15
CDR3aa: CASTPGTDNSPLHF; CDR3nt: TGTGCCAGCACTCCCGGGACAGATAATTCACCCCTCCACTTT; v_gene: TRBV12-3/TRBV12-4; d_gene: TRBD1; abundance: .; j_gene: TRBJ1-6; len: 14
CDR3aa: CASIFLGQGQETQYF; CDR3nt: TGTGCCAGCATCTTCCTCGGACAGGGCCAAGAGACCCAGTACTTC; v_gene: TRBV7-8; d_gene: TRBD1; abundance: few; j_gene: TRBJ2-5; len: 15
CDR3aa: CSVEGWGDSYEQYF; CDR3nt: TGCAGCGTTGAAGGATGGGGAGACTCCTACGAGCAGTACTTC; v_gene: TRBV29-1; d_gene: .; abundance: .; j_gene: TRBJ2-7; len: 14
CDR3aa: CASSLLASGGSNEQFF; CDR3nt: TGTGCCAGCAGCTTGCTGGCTAGCGGGGGTTCGAATGAGCAGTTCTTC; v_gene: TRBV7-2; d_gene: TRBD2; abundance: many; j_gene: TRBJ2-1; len: 16
CDR3aa: CATSERGKGDTQYF; CDR3nt: TGTGCCACCAGTGAGCGGGGGAAGGGAGATACGCAGTATTTT; v_gene: TRBV24-1; d_gene: TRBD2; abundance: few; j_gene: TRBJ2-3; len: 14
CDR3aa: CASSLRQGTASYF; CDR3nt: TGTGCCAGCAGCTTAAGACAGGGGACGGCATCGTACTTC; v_gene: TRBV7-8; d_gene: TRBD1; abundance: .; j_gene: TRBJ2-4; len: 13
CDR3aa: CASSPYRTPNSPLHF; CDR3nt: TGTGCCAGCAGCCCGTACAGGACCCCTAATTCACCCCTCCACTTT; v_gene: TRBV7-2; d_gene: .; abundance: few; j_gene: TRBJ1-6; len: 15
CDR3aa: CATSRDIDVGVALTYNEQFF; CDR3nt: TGTGCCACCAGCAGAGATATAGATGTTGGGGTAGCCCTAACCTACAATGAGCAGTTCTTC; v_gene: TRBV15; d_gene: .; abundance: many; j_gene: TRBJ2-1; len: 20
CDR3aa: CATSDETGTSGESRELFF; CDR3nt: TGTGCCACCAGTGATGAGACCGGGACTAGCGGGGAGTCTCGGGAGCTGTTTTTT; v_gene: TRBV24-1; d_gene: TRBD2; abundance: .; j_gene: TRBJ2-2; len: 18
CDR3aa: CSGQGYNEQFF; CDR3nt: TGCAGCGGGCAGGGCTACAATGAGCAGTTCTTC; v_gene: TRBV29-1; d_gene: .; abundance: medium-sized; j_gene: TRBJ2-1; len: 11
CDR3aa: CASSYSSYTGELFF; CDR3nt: TGTGCCAGCAGTTACTCGAGTTACACCGGGGAGCTGTTTTTT; v_gene: TRBV6-2/TRBV6-3; d_gene: .; abundance: many; j_gene: TRBJ2-2; len: 14
CDR3aa: CSAKTSGLAGSGANVLTF; CDR3nt: TGCAGTGCTAAGACCTCGGGACTAGCGGGCTCTGGGGCCAACGTCCTGACTTTC; v_gene: TRBV20-1; d_gene: TRBD2; abundance: many; j_gene: TRBJ2-6; len: 18
CDR3aa: CASSQEGGRTPGELFF; CDR3nt: TGTGCCAGCAGCCAAGAGGGGGGGCGGACGCCCGGGGAGCTGTTTTTT; v_gene: TRBV4-2; d_gene: .; abundance: .; j_gene: TRBJ2-2; len: 16
CDR3aa: CASSDPVTGREQYF; CDR3nt: TGCGCCAGCAGCGACCCCGTAACCGGGCGGGAGCAGTACTTC; v_gene: TRBV5-1; d_gene: .; abundance: many; j_gene: TRBJ2-7; len: 14
CDR3aa: CASSLTVNRPSNEQFF; CDR3nt: TGCGCCAGCAGCTTAACGGTCAACAGGCCGAGCAATGAGCAGTTCTTC; v_gene: TRBV7-3; d_gene: .; abundance: .; j_gene: TRBJ2-1; len: 16
CDR3aa: CASSLATGTEAFF; CDR3nt: TGCGCCAGCAGCTTGGCCACTGGCACTGAAGCTTTCTTT; v_gene: TRBV5-1; d_gene: .; abundance: .; j_gene: TRBJ1-1; len: 13
CDR3aa: CSGGGANTGELFF; CDR3nt: TGCAGCGGGGGGGGCGCGAACACCGGGGAGCTGTTTTTT; v_gene: TRBV29-1; d_gene: .; abundance: .; j_gene: TRBJ2-2; len: 13
CDR3aa: CASSQSRAYEQYF; CDR3nt: TGCGCCAGCAGCCAAAGTAGGGCCTACGAGCAGTACTTC; v_gene: TRBV4-3; d_gene: .; abundance: few; j_gene: TRBJ2-7; len: 13
CDR3aa: CASSPYRGSYNEQFF; CDR3nt: TGTGCCAGCAGCCCCTACAGGGGTAGCTACAATGAGCAGTTCTTC; v_gene: TRBV7-3; d_gene: TRBD1; abundance: few; j_gene: TRBJ2-1; len: 15
CDR3aa: CASSVTGTSANEQFF; CDR3nt: TGTGCCAGCAGCGTCACCGGGACTAGCGCCAATGAGCAGTTCTTC; v_gene: TRBV9; d_gene: TRBD2; abundance: .; j_gene: TRBJ2-1; len: 15
CDR3aa: CATTTTGGYEQYF; CDR3nt: TGTGCCACCACCACTACGGGGGGCTACGAGCAGTACTTC; v_gene: TRBV28; d_gene: TRBD2; abundance: medium-sized; j_gene: TRBJ2-7; len: 13
CDR3aa: CASSLDVAGGYTGELFF; CDR3nt: TGCGCCAGCAGCTTGGACGTAGCGGGGGGATACACCGGGGAGCTGTTTTTT; v_gene: TRBV5-1; d_gene: TRBD2; abundance: .; j_gene: TRBJ2-2; len: 17
CDR3aa: CASSQTSAGELFF; CDR3nt: TGTGCCAGCAGCCAAACTAGTGCCGGGGAGCTGTTTTTT; v_gene: TRBV12-3/TRBV12-4; d_gene: .; abundance: many; j_gene: TRBJ2-2; len: 13
CDR3aa: CASSPGRNYEQYF; CDR3nt: TGTGCCAGCTCACCGGGACGGAACTACGAGCAGTACTTC; v_gene: TRBV18; d_gene: .; abundance: few; j_gene: TRBJ2-7; len: 13
CDR3aa: CASSISGSRYEQYF; CDR3nt: TGTGCCAGCAGCATTAGCGGGAGTCGGTACGAGCAGTACTTC; v_gene: TRBV7-2; d_gene: TRBD2; abundance: few; j_gene: TRBJ2-7; len: 14
CDR3aa: CSAITTGIDTQYF; CDR3nt: TGCAGCGCCATCACGACCGGAATAGATACGCAGTATTTT; v_gene: TRBV29-1; d_gene: .; abundance: .; j_gene: TRBJ2-3; len: 13
CDR3aa: CASSSVAEQYF; CDR3nt: TGTGCCAGCAGCTCAGTAGCCGAGCAGTACTTC; v_gene: TRBV7-9; d_gene: .; abundance: .; j_gene: TRBJ2-7; len: 11
CDR3aa: CASSFAGTYNEQFF; CDR3nt: TGCGCCAGCAGCTTCGCGGGAACTTACAATGAGCAGTTCTTC; v_gene: TRBV5-1; d_gene: .; abundance: many; j_gene: TRBJ2-1; len: 14
CDR3aa: CATSDPSLPLTDTQYF; CDR3nt: TGTGCCACCAGTGATCCTAGCCTTCCCCTCACAGATACGCAGTATTTT; v_gene: TRBV24-1; d_gene: .; abundance: many; j_gene: TRBJ2-3; len: 16
CDR3aa: CASSPPAAAGNTIYF; CDR3nt: TGTGCCAGCAGCCCCCCGGCGGCAGCTGGAAACACCATATATTTT; v_gene: TRBV7-9; d_gene: .; abundance: many; j_gene: TRBJ1-3; len: 15
CDR3aa: CASSSQAGTRDEQFF; CDR3nt: TGTGCCAGCAGCTCTCAAGCCGGGACTAGAGATGAGCAGTTCTTC; v_gene: TRBV11-3; d_gene: TRBD2; abundance: .; j_gene: TRBJ2-1; len: 15
CDR3aa: CASSIMAPTGELFF; CDR3nt: TGTGCTAGCAGCATCATGGCACCCACCGGGGAGCTGTTTTTT; v_gene: TRBV7-7; d_gene: .; abundance: .; j_gene: TRBJ2-2; len: 14
CDR3aa: CASSPIGIVKEKLFF; CDR3nt: TGCGCCAGCAGCCCTATAGGCATTGTAAAGGAAAAACTGTTTTTT; v_gene: TRBV4-1; d_gene: .; abundance: few; j_gene: TRBJ1-4; len: 15
CDR3aa: CSALTAGQADNSPLHF; CDR3nt: TGCAGTGCCCTAACGGCGGGCCAGGCTGACAATTCACCCCTCCACTTT; v_gene: TRBV20-1; d_gene: .; abundance: many; j_gene: TRBJ1-6; len: 16
CDR3aa: CASSRGTSGYNEQFF; CDR3nt: TGTGCCAGCAGCCGAGGGACTAGCGGGTACAATGAGCAGTTCTTC; v_gene: TRBV6-2/TRBV6-3; d_gene: TRBD2; abundance: .; j_gene: TRBJ2-1; len: 15
CDR3aa: CSVEGLAGSETQYF; CDR3nt: TGCAGCGTTGAAGGACTAGCGGGCAGTGAGACCCAGTACTTC; v_gene: TRBV29-1; d_gene: TRBD2; abundance: many; j_gene: TRBJ2-5; len: 14
CDR3aa: CSVAPDRLTGELFF; CDR3nt: TGCAGCGTTGCCCCGGACAGGTTGACCGGGGAGCTTTTTTTT; v_gene: TRBV29-1; d_gene: TRBD1; abundance: few; j_gene: TRBJ2-2; len: 14
CDR3aa: CASIRGRNTEAFF; CDR3nt: TGTGCCAGCATCCGGGGACGGAACACTGAAGCTTTCTTT; v_gene: TRBV12-3/TRBV12-4; d_gene: .; abundance: .; j_gene: TRBJ1-1; len: 13
CDR3aa: CASTADPGRMNTEAFF; CDR3nt: TGTGCCAGCACCGCCGACCCCGGACGAATGAACACTGAAGCTTTCTTT; v_gene: TRBV6-2/TRBV6-3; d_gene: .; abundance: few; j_gene: TRBJ1-1; len: 16
CDR3aa: CASSKTGQSSYNEQFF; CDR3nt: TGTGCCAGCAGCAAAACGGGACAGAGCTCCTACAATGAGCAGTTCTTC; v_gene: TRBV11-2; d_gene: TRBD1; abundance: few; j_gene: TRBJ2-1; len: 16
CDR3aa: CASRGTGGNTEAFF; CDR3nt: TGTGCCAGCAGAGGGACAGGAGGGAACACTGAAGCTTTCTTT; v_gene: TRBV2; d_gene: TRBD1; abundance: .; j_gene: TRBJ1-1; len: 14
CDR3aa: CASSQQMRGAGELFF; CDR3nt: TGCGCCAGCAGCCAACAAATGCGCGGGGCAGGGGAGCTGTTTTTT; v_gene: TRBV4-3; d_gene: .; abundance: many; j_gene: TRBJ2-2; len: 15
CDR3aa: CASSVDARTGIQYF; CDR3nt: TGTGCCAGCAGCGTAGATGCCCGTACGGGCATTCAGTACTTC; v_gene: TRBV9; d_gene: .; abundance: many; j_gene: TRBJ2-4; len: 14